The 5 T cell receptor beta chains listed next were all sequenced from one sample in a study of blood T cell repertoires in COVID-19. Sequencing was performed with immunoSEQ multiplex PCR; in TCRdb, only in-frame clones are kept and a portion is missing. The sample lists approximately 64,000 clones, 81% seen once, with approximately 0.83% in the top ten. The specimen sequenced was peripheral blood. These receptors were collected from a woman aged 70-85 years with acute or convalescent COVID-19.

V is TRBV5-5 and J is TRBJ2-5, with a tentative D call TRBD2 (6 bases). Germline CDR1 is SGHKS and CDR2 is YYEKEE (reference sequence). V lost 5 bases, J lost 2 bases, and 10 bases lay in between. This CDR3 has 13 amino acids. The CDR3 DNA reads as TGTGCCAGCAGGCGGGACGTTCAAGAGACCCAGTACTTC. Translating it yields CASRRDVQETQYF.

V gene TRBV29-1 combines with J gene TRBJ1-2; D may be TRBD1 (6 bases). CDR1 SQVTM and CDR2 ANQGSEA come from the germline V gene. Trimming cost V 5 bases and J 8 bases, with 24 bases left between them. The CDR3 covers 15 residues. CDR3 DNA: TGCAGCGTTTCCCCAGGGGACACCGACCGAGGCGGCTACACCTTC. Protein product: CSVSPGDTDRGGYTF.

Note on this clone: Other DNA sequences from this sample encode an identical CDR3 as well. The chain combines TRBV18 with TRBJ2-5; possibly TRBD2 for D (6 bases). Trimming cost V 2 bases and J 1 base, with 8 bases left between them. This CDR3 has 14 residues. Germline loops: CDR1 KGHSH, CDR2 LQKENI. CDR3 nucleotide sequence: TGTGCCAGCTCACCATCCGGGAGCCAAGAGACCCAGTACTTC. It codes for CASSPSGSQETQYF.

This rearrangement joins TRBV29-1 to TRBJ2-7, with D perhaps matching TRBD1 (5 bases). Germline lookup yields CDR1 SQVTM and CDR2 ANQGSEA. The ends were cut back, 6 bases at V and 2 bases at J, with 17 bases in the middle. The CDR3 runs to 14 residues. The CDR3, as DNA: TGCAGCGTCCACACAGGTCTCACCCCCTACGAGCAGTACTTC. This translates into CSVHTGLTPYEQYF.

This clone was counted only a few times. The rearrangement links TRBV5-6 to TRBJ2-7; 13 bases map to TRBD2. Germline V gives CDR1 SGHDT, CDR2 YYEEEE. This CDR3 region has 15 residues. The V segment lost 4 bases and the J segment 2 bases; nucleotides outside the gene matches: 3. CDR3 sequence (DNA): TGTGCCAGCAGCGGACTAGCGGGAGCCGCCTACGAGCAGTACTTC. Translating gives CASSGLAGAAYEQYF.